Below are 18 T cell receptor beta chains sequenced from a single sample in a study of T cell responses to AZD1222 COVID-19 vaccine. Produced via immunoSEQ multiplex PCR; TCRdb's table is partial and in-frame only. The sample lists around 150,000 clones, about 93% seen once, with 3% to 3.5% in the top ten. Sample: peripheral blood, taken 28 days after the second AZD1222 dose. These receptors originate from an adult who received the AZD1222 COVID-19 vaccine.

V and J are TRBV28 and TRBJ1-2; TRBD1 aligns across 11 bases. V was clipped by 4 bases and J by 2 bases; unmatched bases: 6. The length of the CDR3 is 16 residues. In germline, CDR1 is MDHEN, CDR2 SYDVKM. CDR3 in DNA: TGTGCCAGCAGTTCGGACAGGGGGCCCCTCAACTATGGCTACACCTTC. Its translation is CASSSDRGPLNYGYTF.

V usage is TRBV3-1 (or the pseudogene TRBV3-2) and J usage is TRBJ2-7; D remains unclear. Germline V gives CDR1 LGHDT, CDR2 YNNKEL (reference sequence). The CDR3 sequence is 15 residues long. Trimming took off 1 base at V and 6 bases at J, with 16 bases between the two ends. The CDR3 nucleotides read TGTGCCAGCAGCCAAGGTGGGCCGGGCCCGGGCGAGCAGTACTTC. Protein sequence: CASSQGGPGPGEQYF.

This clone was seen more than once but under ten times. The genes are TRBV24-1 and TRBJ2-7; D uncertain. Germline V lookup: CDR1 KGHDR, CDR2 SFDVKD. The V gene lost 9 bases and the J gene lost 1 base, with 6 bases spanning the gap. This CDR3 region has 11 residues. The CDR3 loop is CATAGSYEQYF. The CDR3 DNA follows: TGTGCCACCGCAGGATCCTACGAGCAGTACTTC.

The genes are TRBV29-1 and TRBJ2-7; 7 nucleotides agree with TRBD1. The CDR3 contains 17 residues. Germline loops: CDR1 SQVTM, CDR2 ANQGSEA. V lost 0 bases to trimming and J lost 1 base; unmatched junction nucleotides: 12. This CDR3 reads CSVEDQWGRQGSYEQYF. Here the CDR3 DNA reads TGCAGCGTTGAAGATCAATGGGGGAGACAGGGATCCTACGAGCAGTACTTC.

The genes are TRBV19 and TRBJ1-1; the D is unclear. Between the trimmed V and J ends, which lost 2 bases and 4 bases, there was a span of 8 bases. CDR1 is LNHDA, CDR2 SQIVND, per germline (reference sequence). CDR3 length equals 13 residues. The CDR3 DNA reads TGTGCCAGTAGTATATATGGTGGCACTGAAGCTTTCTTT. Protein sequence: CASSIYGGTEAFF.

The chain links TRBV5-6 to TRBJ2-1, with D perhaps matching TRBD1 (6 bases). V was trimmed by 2 bases and J by 5 bases, leaving 14 bases between them. CDR1 and CDR2 (germline): SGHDT, YYEEEE. This CDR3 spans 15 amino acids. CDR3 sequence reads: CASSFFARGDNEQFF. The CDR3 coding sequence is TGTGCCAGCAGCTTCTTCGCCAGGGGAGACAATGAGCAGTTCTTC.

This clone showed up just a few times. The chain carries TRBV6-5 and TRBJ1-2, with 10 bases matching TRBD1. CDR3 size: 15 residues. Germline V gene sequence: CDR1 MNHEY, CDR2 SVGAGI. J lost 2 bases, V lost 6 bases, and 6 bases had no gene match. The CDR3 loop reads CASSRQGAGNYGYTF. CDR3 in DNA: TGTGCCAGCAGCCGACAGGGGGCTGGAAACTATGGCTACACCTTC.

J is TRBJ2-7 and V is TRBV7-9, with 8 positions matching TRBD2. Germline V gene sequence: CDR1 SEHNR, CDR2 FQNEAQ (reference sequence). The CDR3 has 15 amino acids. V lost 5 bases and J lost 7; bases outside the gene matches: 13. The CDR3 region is CASSPLSAGGWEQYF. CDR3 bases: TGTGCCAGCAGCCCACTCTCGGCGGGAGGCTGGGAGCAGTACTTC.

The chain is built from TRBV20-1 and TRBJ1-2; possible D gene TRBD1, 5 bases. Per germline, CDR1 DFQATT and CDR2 SNEGSKA (reference sequence). V was clipped by 3 bases and J by 7 bases, with 18 bases between them. This CDR3 comprises 14 residues. As DNA, the CDR3 is TGCAGTGCTAGTCAGCGGGGGGGAGGCGGTGGCTACACCTTC. Translating it yields CSASQRGGGGGYTF.

CDR3 bases: TGCGCCAGCAGCTTGGAGGGGGTCTCCAGAGATACGCAGTATTTT. Residues: CASSLEGVSRDTQYF. The chain combines TRBV5-1 with TRBJ2-3, with a possible D match to TRBD1 (6 bases). V was shortened by 0 bases and J by 5 bases, with 13 bases between the two germline ends. Looked up from germline, CDR1 is SGHRS and CDR2 is YFSETQ. This CDR3 has 15 amino acids.

CDR3 loop: CASSIGAGVSETQYF. The DNA for the CDR3 is TGTGCCAGTAGTATCGGGGCAGGGGTTTCAGAGACCCAGTACTTC. The chain recombines TRBV19 with TRBJ2-5, with D possibly TRBD1 on 6 matching bases. Germline V gene data show CDR1 as LNHDA and CDR2 as SQIVND (reference sequence). The CDR3 extends over 15 amino acids. The germline V and J ends were trimmed by 3 bases and 4 bases, with 15 bases remaining between them.

The chain links TRBV27 to TRBJ1-6, with 7 nucleotides matching TRBD1. After removal of 6 bases from V and 9 bases from J, the junction contained 8 bases not matched to a gene. Germline lookup yields CDR1 MNHEY and CDR2 SMNVEV (reference sequence). The CDR3 length is 14 residues. The CDR3 sequence is CASRFRDSFSPLHF. Written as DNA, the CDR3 is TGTGCCAGCAGATTCCGGGACAGTTTTTCACCCCTCCACTTT.

The chain employs TRBV11-2 and TRBJ1-2, with TRBD1 as a possible D gene (5 bases). The germline V gene has CDR1 SGHAT and CDR2 FQNNGV. The length of the CDR3 is 13 residues. With 4 bases removed from V and 2 bases from J, the gap between germline ends came to 8 bases. The CDR3 DNA follows: TGTGCCAGCAGCTCCCCAGGGAACTATGGCTACACCTTC. Translated, it gives CASSSPGNYGYTF. The variable domain in full, completed from reference TRBV11-2 and TRBJ1-2, reads EAGVAQSPRYKIIEKRQSVAFWCNPISGHATLYWYQQILGQGPKLLIQFQNNGVVDDSQLPKDRFSAERLKGVDSTLKIQPAKLEDSAVYLCASSSPGNYGYTFGSGTRLTVV.

In its sample, this clone was seen once. J is TRBJ1-3 and V is TRBV28; TRBD1 aligns across 8 bases. The V gene's germline CDR1 is MDHEN and CDR2 SYDVKM. The length of the CDR3 is 15 residues. V lost 7 bases to trimming and J lost 2 bases; unmatched junction nucleotides: 7. CDR3 loop: CASTYPTGAGNTIYF. CDR3 bases: TGTGCCAGCACCTACCCGACAGGGGCTGGAAACACCATATATTTT.

The chain uses TRBV19 and TRBJ2-6; the D gene is possibly TRBD1 (6 bases). Germline V lookup: CDR1 LNHDA, CDR2 SQIVND (reference sequence). This CDR3 comprises 17 residues. V gave up 6 bases and J gave up 0 bases, with 15 bases separating them. In DNA form, the CDR3 reads TGTGCCAGTAGGACCCCAGGGGTACCCTCTGGGGCCAACGTCCTGACTTTC. It codes for CASRTPGVPSGANVLTF.

The rearrangement uses TRBV12-5 and TRBJ1-5; 9 bases are a match to TRBD1. The CDR3 runs 14 residues. Germline V gene data show CDR1 as LGHNT and CDR2 as FRNRAP. V lost 7 bases and J lost 5; bases outside the gene matches: 6. CDR3 loop: CASVRDREDQPQHF. Here the CDR3 DNA reads TGTGCTAGTGTTAGGGACAGGGAGGATCAGCCCCAGCATTTT.

J is TRBJ1-1 and V is TRBV6-2 or TRBV6-3; 7 positions agree with TRBD1. The germline V gene has CDR1 MNHEY and CDR2 SVGEGT. The J segment lost 6 bases and the V segment lost 0 bases, leaving 7 bases of the junction unmatched. The CDR3 extends over 15 amino acids. CDR3 bases: TGTGCCAGCAGTTACTCCAAGGACAGGAATCCTGAAGCTTTCTTT. It is translated as CASSYSKDRNPEAFF.

The rearrangement links TRBV4-1 to TRBJ2-1; D unresolved. CDR3 length: 12 amino acids. Trimming shortened V by 4 bases and J by 3 bases, and 4 bases separated the two germline ends. Per the germline V gene, CDR1 is MGHRA and CDR2 is YSYEKL. CDR3 sequence reads: CASSPHYNEQFF. CDR3 in DNA: TGCGCCAGCAGCCCCCACTACAATGAGCAGTTCTTC.